The 10 T cell receptor beta chains below come from one sample, sequenced in a study of CD8 T cells in ankylosing spondylitis. TCRdb re-analysed the 5' RACE reads in MiXCR, keeping a single row per CDR3 protein. The data show approximately 210,000 distinct CDR3 sequences, 9.5% to 15% seen once. The sample taken for sequencing was blood, either unsorted or a sorted T cell fraction (not recorded which). These receptors all come from a male donor with ankylosing spondylitis or in good health (not recorded which).

This clonotype was counted a few times. The J gene is TRBJ2-7, the V gene TRBV28; TRBD1 aligns across 9 bases. Germline CDR1 MDHEN, CDR2 SYDVKM. The CDR3 is made up of 12 amino acids. V lost 10 bases, J lost 4 bases, and 5 bases stayed unmatched. CDR3 coding DNA: TGTGCCACCACAGGGGGCGCATACGAGCAGTACTTC. It yields the protein CATTGGAYEQYF.

This clonotype was recorded a few times. V and J are TRBV20-1 and TRBJ1-2; possibly TRBD1 for D (6 bases). CDR3 size: 15 residues. In germline, CDR1 is DFQATT, CDR2 SNEGSKA (reference sequence). Trimming left V 6 bases short and J 2 bases short, with 19 bases between. The CDR3 is CSAIGGAVGNYGYTF. CDR3 DNA sequence: TGCAGTGCAATAGGGGGGGCGGTAGGAAACTATGGCTACACCTTC.

This clonotype was detected many times. The chain combines TRBV20-1 with TRBJ1-6, with 8 bases aligning to TRBD1. The CDR3 is 19 residues long. Losses at the gene ends were 3 bases for V and 0 bases for J; bases not matched to a gene: 13. The germline gives CDR1 DFQATT, CDR2 SNEGSKA (reference sequence). In DNA form, the CDR3 reads TGCAGTGCTAGTAGTTCTGCGACAGGGGCCCTCTCCTATAATTCACCCCTCCACTTT. Its protein product is CSASSSATGALSYNSPLHF.

Comments on this clonotype: The junction differs from germline at one of its ends, possibly a read error. The chain couples TRBV5-1 to TRBJ1-1; D perhaps matches TRBD1 (6 bases). Germline values: CDR1 SGHRS, CDR2 YFSETQ. The CDR3 is 13 amino acids. The CDR3 is CASSLTGGTEALF. In DNA form, the CDR3 reads TGCGCCAGCAGCTTGACGGGGGGCACTGAAGCTCTCTTT.

This clonotype was seen at least ten times. This chain uses TRBV4-1 with TRBJ2-1, with a weak D call TRBD2 (7 bases). CDR1 is MGHRA, CDR2 YSYEKL, per germline. Deletions cut 4 bases from V and 4 bases from J, with 14 bases between. This CDR3 region has 15 residues. The CDR3 nucleotides read TGCGCCAGCAGCCCCGGGGGGCCGGGGTACAATGAGCAGTTCTTC. Encoded protein: CASSPGGPGYNEQFF.

This chain links TRBV2 with TRBJ1-4, with 12 bases lining up with TRBD1. V lost 2 bases to trimming and J lost 7 bases; unmatched junction nucleotides: 5. This CDR3 spans 16 amino acids. CDR1 and CDR2 (germline): SNHLY, FYNNEI. The CDR3 bases are TGTGCCAGCAGTGAATTTGGGACAGGGGGCCGTGAAAAACTGTTTTTT. Translation gives CASSEFGTGGREKLFF. The whole variable domain, remainder taken from reference TRBV2 and TRBJ1-4, is EPEVTQTPSHQVTQMGQEVILRCVPISNHLYFYWYRQILGQKVEFLVSFYNNEISEKSEIFDDQFSVERPDGSNFTLKIRSTKLEDSAMYFCASSEFGTGGREKLFFGSGTQLSVL.

This clonotype occurred many times. The chain joins TRBV5-1 to TRBJ2-7, with 9 bases aligning to TRBD1. Trimming took 0 bases from V and 6 from J; bases not matched to a gene: 1. The CDR3 runs 13 residues. Germline V lookup: CDR1 SGHRS, CDR2 YFSETQ. The CDR3 sequence: CASSLETGGEQYF. The CDR3 DNA reads as TGCGCCAGCAGCTTGGAGACAGGGGGCGAGCAGTACTTC.

This rearrangement joins TRBV7-9 to TRBJ2-5; 11 bases fit TRBD1. The length of the CDR3 is 17 residues. CDR1 and CDR2 from the germline V gene are SEHNR and FQNEAQ (reference sequence). J was trimmed by 0 bases and V by 5 bases; bases with no gene match: 8. The CDR3 loop reads CASSTTRDRGYQETQYF. CDR3 coding DNA: TGTGCCAGCAGCACAACACGGGACAGGGGGTACCAAGAGACCCAGTACTTC.

This rearrangement joins TRBV20-1 to TRBJ2-3; D unclear. Trimming took 2 bases from V and 0 from J, leaving 15 bases between them. Germline V CDR1 and CDR2: DFQATT, SNEGSKA (reference sequence). CDR3 length: 16 residues. The CDR3 sequence: CSARSRLVGSTDTQYF. CDR3 sequence (DNA): TGCAGTGCTAGATCCCGCCTGGTGGGGAGCACAGATACGCAGTATTTT.

This clonotype occurred a few times. V is TRBV5-1 and J is TRBJ2-1; D is perhaps TRBD1 or TRBD2 (6 bases each). CDR1 SGHRS and CDR2 YFSETQ come from the germline V gene. Between the trimmed V and J ends, which lost 1 base and 5 bases, there was a span of 10 bases. This CDR3 contains 14 residues. The CDR3 nucleotides are TGCGCCAGCAGCTTGTTGGGGGGCCACAATGAGCAGTTCTTC. Encoded protein: CASSLLGGHNEQFF. Full variable domain (rest looked up from reference TRBV5-1 and TRBJ2-1): KAGVTQTPRYLIKTRGQQVTLSCSPISGHRSVSWYQQTPGQGLQFLFEYFSETQRNKGNFPGRFSGRQFSNSRSEMNVSTLELGDSALYLCASSLLGGHNEQFFGPGTRLTVL.